A single T cell receptor beta chain is shown here with its context. The repertoire was sequenced with immunoSEQ multiplex PCR; TCRdb's copy has only in-frame clones and lacks some. Among around 26,000 clones, less than 95% were seen once, and the ten largest hold approximately 0.56%. The data derive from a study of graft-versus-host responses after intestinal transplantation. V was pared by 2 bases and J by 2 bases, with 2 bases of the junction left unmatched. There are 16 residues in the CDR3. Looked up from germline, CDR1 is SGHRS and CDR2 is YFSETQ. The sequence derives from a human patient who received an intestinal transplant, so some T cells may come from the graft donor. The sequencing used PBMCs, collected 156 days after intestinal transplant. V is TRBV5-1 and J is TRBJ1-6; TRBD1 matches 9 bases. CDR3 sequence (DNA): TGCGCCAGCAGCTTTCGGACAGGGGCCTATAATTCACCCCTCCACTTT. Amino acid sequence: CASSFRTGAYNSPLHF. The full variable domain, in which reference TRBV5-1 and TRBJ1-6 provide the parts outside the CDR3, is KAGVTQTPRYLIKTRGQQVTLSCSPISGHRSVSWYQQTPGQGLQFLFEYFSETQRNKGNFPGRFSGRQFSNSRSEMNVSTLELGDSALYLCASSFRTGAYNSPLHFGNGTRLTVT.